The 20 T cell receptor beta chains listed next were all sequenced from one sample in a study of blood T cell repertoires in COVID-19. Assay: immunoSEQ multiplex PCR; the TCRdb copy retains only in-frame clones and omits some. This sample has 410,000 or so clones, with 89% found just once. The sequencing sample was made of peripheral blood. The origin of the receptors is a woman in her thirties or forties with COVID-19, enrolled during active disease.

V is TRBV24-1 and J is TRBJ2-3; 11 nucleotides match TRBD2. CDR1 KGHDR and CDR2 SFDVKD come from the germline V gene. Trimming cost V 2 bases and J 0 bases; bases outside gene matches: 6. The CDR3 runs 18 residues. CDR3 sequence reads: CATSDWTSGSLSTDTQYF. The CDR3 DNA reads TGTGCCACCAGTGATTGGACTAGCGGGTCATTAAGCACAGATACGCAGTATTTT.

The chain carries TRBV28 and TRBJ2-1; no firm D call. Germline CDR1 reads MDHEN; CDR2 reads SYDVKM. This CDR3 comprises 12 residues. Between the trimmed V and J ends, which lost 2 bases and 8 bases, there was a span of 7 bases. The CDR3 coding sequence is TGTGCCAGCAGTTTAGTCCAGTATGAGCAGTTCTTC. Translating gives CASSLVQYEQFF.

The gene calls are TRBV19 and TRBJ1-4; TRBD1 is a possible D gene (6 bases). V was shortened by 5 bases and J by 5 bases, with 12 bases between the two germline ends. The CDR3 is made up of 14 amino acids. The germline V gene encodes CDR1 LNHDA and CDR2 SQIVND (reference sequence). The CDR3 is CASSVQGPNEKLFF. DNA for the CDR3: TGTGCCAGTAGTGTACAGGGCCCGAATGAAAAACTGTTTTTT.

This sequence joins TRBV18 and TRBJ1-4; 7 bases are a match to TRBD1. After removal of 3 bases from V and 6 bases from J, the junction contained 4 bases not matched to a gene. This CDR3 region has 14 residues. Germline values: CDR1 KGHSH, CDR2 LQKENI. CDR3 in amino acids: CASSPRGQDEKLFF. The CDR3 coding sequence is TGTGCCAGCTCACCTAGGGGGCAGGATGAAAAACTGTTTTTT. The full variable domain, with the rest looked up from reference TRBV18 and TRBJ1-4, is NAGVMQNPRHLVRRRGQEARLRCSPMKGHSHVYWYRQLPEEGLKFMVYLQKENIIDESGMPKERFSAEFPKEGPSILRIQQVVRGDSAAYFCASSPRGQDEKLFFGSGTQLSVL.

This chain uses TRBV10-3 with TRBJ1-5, with 9 bases that match TRBD1. J was trimmed by 5 bases and V by 9 bases; bases with no gene match: 5. The CDR3 consists of 13 residues. The V gene's germline CDR1 is ENHRY and CDR2 SYGVKD. The CDR3 sequence: CAMNRDRDQPQHF. Written as DNA, the CDR3 is TGTGCCATGAACCGGGACAGGGATCAGCCCCAGCATTTT.

The chain is built from TRBV18 and TRBJ1-1, with 9 positions matching TRBD1. CDR3 length: 14 residues. J was trimmed by 6 bases and V by 3 bases; bases with no gene match: 5. Germline V CDR1 and CDR2: KGHSH, LQKENI. The CDR3 DNA sequence: TGTGCCAGCTCACCGGACAGGGGTCGGTCTGAAGCTTTCTTT. Encoded protein: CASSPDRGRSEAFF.

This chain links TRBV6-2 or TRBV6-3 with TRBJ2-1, with D perhaps matching TRBD2 (6 bases). Germline V lookup: CDR1 MNHEY, CDR2 SVGEGT. The CDR3 extends over 13 amino acids. Between the trimmed V and J ends, which lost 5 bases and 13 bases, there was a span of 18 bases. CDR3 sequence: CASSHSGVGLQFF. In DNA, the CDR3 is TGTGCCAGCAGTCATAGCGGAGTCGGGTTACAGTTCTTC.

CDR3 DNA: TGCGCCAGCAGCCAAGAAGTCGTCGTGCAGGGATGGACAGATACGCAGTATTTT. This codes for CASSQEVVVQGWTDTQYF. This chain links TRBV4-3 with TRBJ2-3, with TRBD1 as a possible D gene (5 bases). This CDR3 region has 18 residues. The germline CDR1 and CDR2 sequences are LGHNA and YSLEER. The V end was cut by 0 bases, the J end by 3 bases, with 19 bases between.

The V gene is TRBV5-1, the J gene TRBJ1-3; tentative D call: TRBD1 (5 bases). V shed 2 bases and J shed 0 bases, with 9 bases lying between them. This CDR3 has 15 residues. Germline loops: CDR1 SGHRS, CDR2 YFSETQ. The CDR3 DNA sequence: TGCGCCAGCAGCTTCCGGGGGAACTCTGGAAACACCATATATTTT. Its translation is CASSFRGNSGNTIYF. Based on the CDR3 plus reference TRBV5-1 and TRBJ1-3, the full variable domain is KAGVTQTPRYLIKTRGQQVTLSCSPISGHRSVSWYQQTPGQGLQFLFEYFSETQRNKGNFPGRFSGRQFSNSRSEMNVSTLELGDSALYLCASSFRGNSGNTIYFGEGSWLTVV.

This clone occurred a few times. V usage is TRBV29-1 and J usage is TRBJ2-1; 12 bases map to TRBD1. Germline loops: CDR1 SQVTM, CDR2 ANQGSEA. The CDR3 has 13 residues. The V and J ends lost 7 bases and 9 bases, in that order; junction bases with no gene match: 7. CDR3 DNA: TGCAGCGCTAGGGGACAGGGGGCGGGTGAGCAGTTCTTC. Amino acids: CSARGQGAGEQFF.

The chain links TRBV9 to TRBJ1-3; no reliable D call. Germline CDR1 and CDR2: SGDLS and YYNGEE. This CDR3 has 19 amino acids. V lost 1 base and J lost 0, with 20 bases in between. The CDR3, as DNA: TGTGCCAGCAGCGTATCCTTCCCTTCCTCCGGAGGCTCTGGAAACACCATATATTTT. Translation: CASSVSFPSSGGSGNTIYF.

The chain carries TRBV19 and TRBJ1-1, with a weak D call TRBD1 (6 bases). V was clipped by 1 base and J by 1 base, with 10 bases between them. Germline-derived CDR1 and CDR2 are LNHDA and SQIVND (reference sequence). The CDR3 spans 15 residues. CDR3 sequence: CASSIVGTPNTEAFF. For the CDR3, the DNA is TGTGCCAGTAGTATAGTTGGGACACCGAACACTGAAGCTTTCTTT.

This rearrangement joins TRBV19 to TRBJ2-2, with 8 bases aligning to TRBD1. CDR1 is LNHDA and CDR2 is SQIVND in the germline V gene (reference sequence). This CDR3 has 15 residues. V shed 3 bases and J 1 base; nucleotides not matched to a gene: 1. The CDR3 DNA reads TGTGCCAGTAGTATCGGGACAGGGAACACCGGGGAGCTGTTTTTT. Protein product: CASSIGTGNTGELFF.

Only one count was recorded for this clone. The chain links TRBV4-3 to TRBJ1-5; D is unclear. V was cut by 0 bases and J by 3 bases, with 3 bases left in between. Germline lookup yields CDR1 LGHNA and CDR2 YSLEER. The length of the CDR3 is 13 residues. CDR3 sequence reads: CASSQDYNQPQHF. CDR3 DNA sequence: TGCGCCAGCAGCCAAGACTACAATCAGCCCCAGCATTTT.

The J gene is TRBJ1-2, the V gene TRBV6-5; TRBD1 agrees at 8 bases. V dropped 4 bases and J dropped 8; count of bases not matched to a gene: 9. The CDR3 extends over 14 amino acids. Germline V gene data show CDR1 as MNHEY and CDR2 as SVGAGI. CDR3 region: CASSFSTGAYGYTF. The CDR3 coding sequence is TGTGCCAGCAGTTTCTCGACAGGGGCTTACGGCTACACCTTC.

The chain links TRBV6-2 or TRBV6-3 to TRBJ1-4; D not resolved. Germline CDR1 MNHEY, CDR2 SVGEGT. This CDR3 spans 12 amino acids. Trimming shortened V by 2 bases and J by 8 bases, and 6 bases separated the two germline ends. The CDR3 reads CASSYPAEKLFF. Here the CDR3 DNA reads TGTGCCAGCAGTTACCCAGCGGAAAAACTGTTTTTT.

The chain links TRBV4-3 to TRBJ1-1; D might be TRBD1 (5 bases). The CDR3 runs to 17 residues. V gave up 0 bases and J gave up 3 bases, with 17 bases separating them. CDR1 and CDR2 from the germline V gene are LGHNA and YSLEER. CDR3 nucleotide sequence: TGCGCCAGCAGCCAAGAGGGGGGGGGAAGTCCGGACACTGAAGCTTTCTTT. It codes for CASSQEGGGSPDTEAFF.

V gene TRBV5-8 combines with J gene TRBJ1-5; a weak D match, TRBD1 (5 bases). CDR3 length: 15 residues. V lost 0 bases to trimming and J lost 0 bases, with 7 bases between them. Germline V gene data show CDR1 as SGHTS and CDR2 as YDEGEE. CDR3 loop: CASSLEGYSNQPQHF. The CDR3 nucleotides read TGTGCCAGCAGCTTGGAGGGGTATAGCAATCAGCCCCAGCATTTT. The entire variable domain, with the rest obtained from reference TRBV5-8 and TRBJ1-5, is as follows: EAGVTQSPTHLIKTRGQQATLRCSPISGHTSVYWYQQALGLGLQFLLWYDEGEERNRGNFPPRFSGRQFPNYSSELNVNALELEDSALYLCASSLEGYSNQPQHFGDGTRLSIL.

The V and J genes are TRBV28 and TRBJ1-3; D perhaps matches TRBD1 (6 bases). CDR3 size: 16 residues. Trimming took off 5 bases at V and 4 bases at J, with 18 bases between the two ends. Germline CDR1 reads MDHEN; CDR2 reads SYDVKM. The CDR3 sequence: CASSPPQGSEGNTIYF. CDR3 DNA sequence: TGTGCCAGCAGTCCCCCTCAGGGGTCGGAGGGAAACACCATATATTTT.

This sequence joins TRBV5-1 and TRBJ1-6; the D gene is possibly TRBD1 (5 bases). CDR1 and CDR2 from the germline V gene are SGHRS and YFSETQ. The CDR3 covers 14 residues. V was cut by 4 bases and J by 6 bases, with 11 bases left in between. The CDR3 DNA reads TGCGCCAGCAGCACCGACAGCCCTAATTCACCCCTCCACTTT. Protein product: CASSTDSPNSPLHF.